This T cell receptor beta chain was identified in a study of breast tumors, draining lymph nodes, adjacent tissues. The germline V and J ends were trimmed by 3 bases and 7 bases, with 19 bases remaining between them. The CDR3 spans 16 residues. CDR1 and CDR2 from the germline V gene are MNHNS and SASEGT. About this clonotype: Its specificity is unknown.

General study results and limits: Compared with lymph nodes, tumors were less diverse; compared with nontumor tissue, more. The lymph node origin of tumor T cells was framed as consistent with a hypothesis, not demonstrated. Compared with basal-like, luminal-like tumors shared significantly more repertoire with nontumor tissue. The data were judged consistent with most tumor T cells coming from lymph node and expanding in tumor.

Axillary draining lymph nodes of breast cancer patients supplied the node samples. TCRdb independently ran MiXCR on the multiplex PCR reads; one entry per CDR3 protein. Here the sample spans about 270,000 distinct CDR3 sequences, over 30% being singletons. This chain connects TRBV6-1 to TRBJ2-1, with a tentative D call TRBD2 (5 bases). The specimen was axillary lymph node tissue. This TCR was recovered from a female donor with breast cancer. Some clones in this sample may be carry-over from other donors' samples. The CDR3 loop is CASSEILGGLGNEQFF. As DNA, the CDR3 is TGTGCCAGCAGTGAGATTTTGGGCGGGCTGGGGAATGAGCAGTTCTTC.